This entry lists 29 T cell receptor beta chains sequenced from one sample in a study of T-cell memory formation after mild COVID-19. Each CDR3 protein is one row after TCRdb ran MiXCR on the 5' RACE reads. The sample includes approximately 500,000 distinct CDR3 sequences, 25% of them seen just once. Specimen: PBMCs or a T cell subset sorted from them (not recorded which). These receptors were obtained from an adult woman who had mild COVID-19 (a few samples of this study predate the infection). Cell type and time point are not known.

The J gene is TRBJ2-1, the V gene TRBV24-1; D call uncertain. Trimming removed 5 bases at V and 6 bases at J, with 13 bases between. Germline loops: CDR1 KGHDR, CDR2 SFDVKD. This CDR3 comprises 14 residues. The CDR3 region is CATSARVQFNEQFF. The CDR3 DNA reads TGTGCCACCAGTGCTAGGGTGCAGTTCAATGAGCAGTTCTTC.

In its sample, this clonotype was seen a few times. J is TRBJ1-2 and V is TRBV7-9, with a weak D call TRBD1 (5 bases). The V gene's germline CDR1 is SEHNR and CDR2 FQNEAQ (reference sequence). V lost 3 bases to trimming and J lost 2 bases, with 10 bases between them. The length of the CDR3 is 14 residues. The CDR3 spells CASSFKGANYGYTF. DNA for the CDR3: TGTGCCAGCAGCTTCAAAGGGGCCAACTATGGCTACACCTTC.

This chain connects TRBV27 to TRBJ2-7; TRBD1 agrees at 7 bases. From germline, CDR1 is MNHEY and CDR2 SMNVEV (reference sequence). Trimming at V came to 3 bases and at J to 1 base, leaving 6 bases not matched to a gene. This CDR3 has 15 residues. The CDR3 reads CASSFTTGPSYEQYF. Here the CDR3 DNA reads TGTGCCAGCAGTTTCACGACAGGGCCATCCTACGAGCAGTACTTC.

The chain joins TRBV15 to TRBJ1-6, with a tentative D call TRBD1 (6 bases). The CDR3 sequence is 20 residues long. Per germline, CDR1 LNHNV and CDR2 YYDKDF (reference sequence). With 1 base removed from V and 0 bases from J, the gap between germline ends came to 19 bases. CDR3 residues: CATSRAMGTQGSSYNSPLHF. The CDR3 DNA reads TGTGCCACCAGCAGAGCCATGGGTACTCAGGGGAGCTCCTATAATTCACCCCTCCACTTT.

This clonotype was seen more than once but under ten times. The chain is built from TRBV5-1 and TRBJ2-1; 10 positions agree with TRBD2. CDR1 and CDR2 from the germline V gene are SGHRS and YFSETQ. The CDR3 is made up of 18 amino acids. J was trimmed by 0 bases and V by 5 bases; bases with no gene match: 11. CDR3 DNA: TGCGCCAGCAGTAGAAGCGGGAGGGCCTCTTCCTCCTACAATGAGCAGTTCTTC. Translating it yields CASSRSGRASSSYNEQFF.

This clonotype was recorded a few times. The genes are TRBV6-5 and TRBJ1-2; TRBD1 is a possible D gene (5 bases). This CDR3 has 14 residues. The V end was cut by 7 bases, the J end by 2 bases, with 14 bases between. Germline lookup yields CDR1 MNHEY and CDR2 SVGAGI. CDR3 in DNA: TGTGCCAGCAACCCTAGTGGGGCGAACTATGGCTACACCTTC. It encodes CASNPSGANYGYTF.

The CDR3, as DNA: TGTGCCATCAGTGTTGGGGTCTCTGGAAACACCATATATTTT. Translating gives CAISVGVSGNTIYF. V gene TRBV10-3 combines with J gene TRBJ1-3, with unresolved D. Germline V gives CDR1 ENHRY, CDR2 SYGVKD. Trimming removed 4 bases at V and 0 bases at J, with 7 bases between. The CDR3 is 14 amino acids.

The chain is built from TRBV25-1 and TRBJ2-7, with TRBD2 matching over 8 bases. The germline CDR1 and CDR2 sequences are MGHDK and SYGVNS. The V and J ends lost 7 bases and 3 bases, in that order; junction bases with no gene match: 5. This CDR3 is built from 13 residues. CDR3 sequence reads: CASTGGRHYEQYF. The DNA for the CDR3 is TGTGCCAGCACTGGCGGGAGGCACTACGAGCAGTACTTC.

The rearrangement joins TRBV7-8 to TRBJ1-4; 9 bases fit TRBD1. With V trimmed by 3 bases and J by 3 bases, 2 bases remained unmatched. The CDR3 has 15 residues. Germline CDR1 reads SGHVS; CDR2 reads FQNEAQ. The CDR3 is CASSLNRGPNEKLFF. Here the CDR3 DNA reads TGTGCCAGCAGCTTGAACAGGGGGCCTAATGAAAAACTGTTTTTT. Based on the CDR3 plus reference TRBV7-8 and TRBJ1-4, the full variable domain is GAGVSQSPRYKVAKRGQDVALRCDPISGHVSLFWYQQALGQGPEFLTYFQNEAQLDKSGLPSDRFFAERPEGSVSTLKIQRTQQEDSAVYLCASSLNRGPNEKLFFGSGTQLSVL.

This clonotype was counted between two and nine times. The chain recombines TRBV5-1 with TRBJ2-5; possible D gene TRBD2, 6 bases. Germline V gene lookup returns CDR1 SGHRS and CDR2 YFSETQ. The V and J ends lost 0 bases and 5 bases respectively, with 32 bases between them. This CDR3 contains 21 residues. CDR3 protein: CASSLDALITRSGEQWETQYF. The CDR3 DNA reads TGCGCCAGCAGCTTGGACGCCTTAATAACCCGATCGGGGGAACAATGGGAGACCCAGTACTTC.

V gene TRBV7-9 combines with J gene TRBJ2-3; 14 bases align to TRBD2. Germline V gene lookup returns CDR1 SEHNR and CDR2 FQNEAQ (reference sequence). With 5 bases clipped from V and 3 bases from J, the junction kept 13 bases outside the gene matches. This CDR3 contains 19 residues. The CDR3 DNA follows: TGTGCCAGCAGCCCCCCCGGGACTAGCGGGGGTCACGGAACAGATACGCAGTATTTT. Its protein is CASSPPGTSGGHGTDTQYF. Looking up the rest from reference TRBV7-9 and TRBJ2-3 gives the full variable domain: DTGVSQNPRHKITKRGQNVTFRCDPISEHNRLYWYRQTLGQGPEFLTYFQNEAQLEKSRLLSDRFSAERPKGSFSTLEIQRTEQGDSAMYLCASSPPGTSGGHGTDTQYFGPGTRLTVL.

In its sample, this clonotype was seen a few times. J is TRBJ1-1 and V is TRBV15; D call uncertain. The ends were cut back, 5 bases at V and 3 bases at J, with 13 bases in the middle. This CDR3 comprises 14 residues. From germline, CDR1 is LNHNV and CDR2 YYDKDF (reference sequence). As DNA, the CDR3 is TGTGCCACCAGCCGCCGCGAGCCCGACACTGAAGCTTTCTTT. This gives the protein CATSRREPDTEAFF.

This chain links TRBV10-3 with TRBJ1-5; D perhaps matches TRBD1 (5 bases). Germline values: CDR1 ENHRY, CDR2 SYGVKD. This CDR3 spans 13 amino acids. V lost 4 bases and J lost 3, with 7 bases in between. CDR3 loop: CAISGDVNQPQHF. CDR3 DNA sequence: TGTGCCATCAGTGGGGACGTCAATCAGCCCCAGCATTTT.

The chain links TRBV7-8 to TRBJ1-2; tentatively, D is TRBD1 (5 bases). Germline loops: CDR1 SGHVS, CDR2 FQNEAQ. The germline V and J ends were trimmed by 5 bases and 6 bases, with 16 bases remaining between them. The length of the CDR3 is 14 residues. CDR3 sequence (DNA): TGTGCCAGCAGCATACAGGAAATCGGAAATGGCTACACCTTC. It is translated as CASSIQEIGNGYTF.

This rearrangement joins TRBV7-3 to TRBJ1-1; D call uncertain. This CDR3 has 14 amino acids. V lost 2 bases, J lost 4 bases, and 11 bases lay in between. CDR1 is SGHTA, CDR2 FQGTGA, per germline. Written as DNA, the CDR3 is TGTGCCAGCAGCTTAGTCGGTCAAGGCACTGAAGCTTTCTTT. The encoded protein is CASSLVGQGTEAFF.

The chain combines TRBV7-6 with TRBJ2-5; D might be TRBD1 or TRBD2, each matching 6 bases. With 5 bases removed from V and 10 bases from J, the gap between germline ends came to 20 bases. Germline V gives CDR1 SGHVS, CDR2 FNYEAQ. This CDR3 contains 14 residues. DNA of the CDR3: TGTGCCAGCAGCCTATCTAGGGGGGTCGGGGACCAGTACTTC. This sequence encodes CASSLSRGVGDQYF.

A single count supports this clonotype. The chain links TRBV6-6 to TRBJ2-7; D ambiguous. The V gene's germline CDR1 is MNHNY and CDR2 SVGAGI (reference sequence). CDR3 size: 14 residues. Trimming took off 2 bases at V and 2 bases at J, with 10 bases between the two ends. The DNA of the CDR3 is TGTGCCAGCAGTTACCCGACTCGGGCCTACGAGCAGTACTTC. As protein: CASSYPTRAYEQYF.

This clonotype has only a few counts. The J gene is TRBJ1-1, the V gene TRBV5-1; D uncertain. The germline V gene encodes CDR1 SGHRS and CDR2 YFSETQ. This CDR3 comprises 15 residues. The V end lost 4 bases, the J end lost 0 bases, and 13 bases lay between the germline ends. In DNA, the CDR3 is TGCGCCAGCAGCCCTGGTGGGGTCATGAACACTGAAGCTTTCTTT. Translation: CASSPGGVMNTEAFF.

The J gene is TRBJ1-5, the V gene TRBV6-2 or TRBV6-3; no firm D call. CDR1 and CDR2 (germline): MNHEY, SVGEGT. Trimming left V 6 bases short and J 1 base short, with 7 bases between. The CDR3 has 13 residues. The chain's CDR3 is CASRIRSNQPQHF. Written as DNA, the CDR3 is TGTGCCAGCAGGATAAGAAGCAATCAGCCCCAGCATTTT.

This clonotype showed up just a few times. This rearrangement joins TRBV5-1 to TRBJ1-3, with 8 positions matching TRBD1. The CDR3 consists of 16 residues. V trimming: 1 base; J trimming: 0 bases; junction bases outside the gene matches: 3. CDR1 is SGHRS, CDR2 YFSETQ, per germline. The CDR3 region has the DNA TGCGCCAGCAGCTTGACAGGGGGAAGCTCTGGAAACACCATATATTTT. Its protein is CASSLTGGSSGNTIYF.

This chain joins TRBV20-1 and TRBJ1-1; D is perhaps TRBD1 (5 bases). The germline CDR1 and CDR2 sequences are DFQATT and SNEGSKA (reference sequence). Between the trimmed V and J ends, which lost 1 base and 4 bases, there was a span of 10 bases. The CDR3 contains 13 residues. CDR3 bases: TGCAGTGCTAGAGTTCCGGGGGGCACTGAAGCTTTCTTT. It is translated as CSARVPGGTEAFF.

For the CDR3, the DNA is TGTGCCACCAGTACCTTTTGGGTCTCTGATTTTAATTCACCCCTCCACTTT. Amino acid sequence: CATSTFWVSDFNSPLHF. The chain couples TRBV24-1 to TRBJ1-6; D ambiguous. V was pared by 6 bases and J by 6 bases, with 20 bases between. Per the germline V gene, CDR1 is KGHDR and CDR2 is SFDVKD. The CDR3 has 17 amino acids.

This chain links TRBV20-1 with TRBJ1-5, with D possibly being TRBD1 (5 bases). The germline gives CDR1 DFQATT, CDR2 SNEGSKA (reference sequence). V lost 5 bases and J 6 bases, leaving 14 bases between the germline ends. This CDR3 has 13 residues. The CDR3: CSAPHRDGQPQHF. CDR3 nucleotide sequence: TGCAGTGCTCCTCACCGGGACGGTCAGCCCCAGCATTTT.

This clonotype was found a few times. V usage is TRBV7-2 and J usage is TRBJ1-2, with no clear D. The CDR3 spans 14 residues. Germline CDR1 and CDR2: SGHTA and FQGNSA. Trimming took 6 bases from V and 0 from J, leaving 11 bases between them. The CDR3 DNA is TGTGCCAGCAGGCCGCTCCCTACTAACTATGGCTACACCTTC. Translating it yields CASRPLPTNYGYTF. The full variable domain, with the rest looked up from reference TRBV7-2 and TRBJ1-2, is GAGVSQSPSNKVTEKGKDVELRCDPISGHTALYWYRQSLGQGLEFLIYFQGNSAPDKSGLPSDRFSAERTGGSVSTLTIQRTQQEDSAVYLCASRPLPTNYGYTFGSGTRLTVV.

The CDR3 DNA reads TGTGCCAGCACCGACTGGTCGAACACTGAAGCTTTCTTT. It yields the protein CASTDWSNTEAFF. The J gene is TRBJ1-1, the V gene TRBV6-5; D not resolved. This CDR3 is 13 amino acids long. V was shortened by 7 bases and J by 1 base, with 10 bases between the two germline ends. Germline CDR1 MNHEY, CDR2 SVGAGI.

This clonotype was seen just once. The chain joins TRBV29-1 to TRBJ2-1; tentatively, D is TRBD2 (5 bases). The CDR3 is 12 residues long. The V gene's germline CDR1 is SQVTM and CDR2 ANQGSEA. Trimming removed 6 bases at V and 8 bases at J, with 14 bases between. CDR3 residues: CSVDRGTDEQFF. The CDR3, as DNA: TGCAGCGTCGACCGGGGAACGGATGAGCAGTTCTTC.

The chain has TRBV6-5 and TRBJ2-1; TRBD2 matches 10 bases. CDR3 length: 16 amino acids. V dropped 3 bases and J dropped 4; count of bases not matched to a gene: 6. Germline-derived CDR1 and CDR2 are MNHEY and SVGAGI. In nucleotides, the CDR3 is TGTGCCAGCAGTTATTCCCAGGGACTAGCGTACAATGAGCAGTTCTTC. Amino acid sequence: CASSYSQGLAYNEQFF.

This chain joins TRBV19 and TRBJ2-4, with TRBD2 as a possible D gene (6 bases). V was pared by 6 bases and J by 0 bases, with 15 bases between. This CDR3 has 16 amino acids. Germline CDR1 and CDR2: LNHDA and SQIVND (reference sequence). Here the CDR3 DNA reads TGTGCCAGTAGCCCGCGGGGAGGACTAGCCAAAAACATTCAGTACTTC. Protein sequence: CASSPRGGLAKNIQYF.

The V gene is TRBV7-2, the J gene TRBJ2-3, with a possible D match to TRBD1 (5 bases). V was clipped by 5 bases and J by 3 bases, with 15 bases between them. There are 15 residues in the CDR3. CDR1 SGHTA and CDR2 FQGNSA come from the germline V gene. In DNA form, the CDR3 reads TGTGCCAGCAGCCTAAGCAGGGCGAGGACAGATACGCAGTATTTT. It encodes CASSLSRARTDTQYF.